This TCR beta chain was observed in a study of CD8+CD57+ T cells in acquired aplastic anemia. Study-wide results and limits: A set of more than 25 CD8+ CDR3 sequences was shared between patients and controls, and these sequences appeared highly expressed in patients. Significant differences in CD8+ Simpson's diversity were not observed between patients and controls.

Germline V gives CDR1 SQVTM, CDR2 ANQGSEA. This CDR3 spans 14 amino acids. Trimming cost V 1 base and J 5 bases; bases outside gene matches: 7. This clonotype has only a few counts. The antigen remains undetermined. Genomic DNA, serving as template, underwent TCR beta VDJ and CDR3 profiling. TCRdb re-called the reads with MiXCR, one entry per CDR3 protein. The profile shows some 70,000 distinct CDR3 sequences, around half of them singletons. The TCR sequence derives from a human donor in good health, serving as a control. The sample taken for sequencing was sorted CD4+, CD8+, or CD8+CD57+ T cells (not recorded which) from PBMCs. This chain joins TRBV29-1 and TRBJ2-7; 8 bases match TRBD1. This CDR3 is CSVEVSWTGHEQYF. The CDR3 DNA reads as TGCAGCGTTGAAGTTTCCTGGACAGGGCACGAGCAGTACTTC.